Sequencing of this TCR beta chain was carried out in a study of technical replicates of blood from a few donors (dated 2017 in TCRdb). The CDR3 covers 15 residues, taking in both the cysteine and the phenylalanine. The kept DNA is CDR3 alone, 45 bases in frame from the first base. V was cut back by 2 bases and J by 0 bases, leaving a gap of 8 bases between them. CDR1 is given as SGHVS and CDR2 as FQNEAQ, both from the germline V gene. The method was the immunoSEQ multiplex PCR assay. Entries here come from immuneACCESS through TCRdb and include only in-frame sequences with V and J called. Some clones fail to appear in such tables; in the studies checked, an unresolved V gene covers under half of the shortfall, and the cause of the remainder is unknown. This sample has 100,000 or so clones in its table, and just over 95% of those were observed once. The ten largest clones capture roughly 0.21% of the sample.

In regard to this clone: Its antigen specificity is not known. Base qualities are not provided; no much larger clone lies one nucleotide away.

This sequence originates from a human donor in good health. The sequencing sample was made of T cells isolated from PBMCs. The chain was built from TRBV7-8 and TRBJ1-3; the D gene is not confidently resolved. The bases read TGTGCCAGCAGCTTATTTCCAATCTCTGGAAACACCATATATTTT. It is translated as CASSLFPISGNTIYF. Where the CDR3 stops, the reference TRBV7-8 and TRBJ1-3 genes take over; the full variable domain is GAGVSQSPRYKVAKRGQDVALRCDPISGHVSLFWYQQALGQGPEFLTYFQNEAQLDKSGLPSDRFFAERPEGSVSTLKIQRTQQEDSAVYLCASSLFPISGNTIYFGEGSWLTVV.